The 8 T cell receptor beta chains listed next were all sequenced from one sample in a study of TIL therapy for anti-PD-1-resistant metastatic lung cancer. The libraries were made with immunoSEQ v3. Generated by immunoSEQ multiplex PCR, the TCRdb table keeps only in-frame clones and is missing some. The table lists about 50,000 clones, roughly 70% of them singletons. Time point given: pre-treatment sample, taken before nivolumab and TIL therapy. Pleural nodules or supraclavicular lymph nodes made up most of the excised metastases sampled. Sequencing used tumor tissue, obtained at baseline. The receptors were sampled from a person between 25 and 80 years old with non-small cell lung cancer.

This clone has a handful of counts. The chain has TRBV6-1 and TRBJ1-1; a weak D match, TRBD1 (6 bases). The V gene's germline CDR1 is MNHNS and CDR2 SASEGT. Trimming shortened V by 2 bases and J by 0 bases, and 13 bases separated the two germline ends. This CDR3 is built from 16 residues. The CDR3 bases are TGTGCCAGCAGTGAAATACAGGGTTTTATGAACACTGAAGCTTTCTTT. Its protein product is CASSEIQGFMNTEAFF.

This clone was seen only a few times. This sequence joins TRBV19 and TRBJ1-1; a weak D match, TRBD1 (5 bases). Germline values: CDR1 LNHDA, CDR2 SQIVND (reference sequence). V was trimmed by 1 base and J by 4 bases, leaving 10 bases between them. This CDR3 contains 14 residues. The CDR3 DNA reads as TGTGCCAGTAGTATAGTCCCCGGGGCCACTGAAGCTTTCTTT. This encodes CASSIVPGATEAFF.

As concerns this clone: An end of the junction differs from the germline gene, which may be a read error. This sequence joins TRBV28 and TRBJ1-5; possible D gene TRBD1, 6 bases. The germline gives CDR1 MDHEN, CDR2 SYDVKM. The CDR3 runs 14 residues. CDR3 protein: CASEGGGGYQAQHF. The DNA for the CDR3 is TGTGCCAGCGAAGGAGGAGGGGGATATCAGGCCCAGCATTTT.

This clone came up a few times. V is TRBV7-8 and J is TRBJ1-5; D may be TRBD1 (6 bases). Germline V gene sequence: CDR1 SGHVS, CDR2 FQNEAQ. The CDR3 is 14 amino acids. The V gene lost 1 base and the J gene lost 7 bases, with 11 bases spanning the gap. The CDR3 coding sequence is TGTGCCAGCAGCTTAGGAGGGGGGGAACAGCCCCAGCATTTT. It is translated as CASSLGGGEQPQHF.

V usage is TRBV5-4 and J usage is TRBJ1-3; D is possibly TRBD1 (5 bases). This CDR3 contains 17 residues. Deletions cut 4 bases from V and 2 bases from J, with 19 bases between. Germline-derived CDR1 and CDR2 are SGHNT and YYREEE (reference sequence). CDR3 sequence: CASSPRGGTQAGNTIYF. CDR3 coding DNA: TGTGCCAGCAGCCCCCGGGGGGGGACGCAGGCTGGAAACACCATATATTTT.

The V gene is TRBV27, the J gene TRBJ1-5; 10 positions match TRBD1. CDR3 length equals 16 residues. Per the germline V gene, CDR1 is MNHEY and CDR2 is SMNVEV (reference sequence). J lost 3 bases, V lost 6 bases, and 8 bases had no gene match. The CDR3 nucleotides read TGTGCCAGCAGGAATCCGACAGGGGGCGACAATCAGCCCCAGCATTTT. It encodes CASRNPTGGDNQPQHF.

The chain is built from TRBV18 and TRBJ1-2; D is possibly TRBD1 (5 bases). Trimming stripped 3 bases from V and 10 bases from J, with 21 bases between. This CDR3 region has 15 residues. Germline V CDR1 and CDR2: KGHSH, LQKENI. The CDR3 is CASSPPPGPVKDYTF. For the CDR3, the DNA is TGTGCCAGCTCACCCCCGCCGGGACCGGTTAAAGACTACACCTTC.

CDR3 protein: CASSLAGKGLLGNTIYF. CDR3 DNA sequence: TGCGCCAGCAGCTTGGCGGGGAAGGGCCTTCTTGGAAACACCATATATTTT. The chain uses TRBV5-1 and TRBJ1-3; no definite D call. The V and J ends lost 0 bases and 3 bases respectively, with 16 bases between them. This CDR3 contains 17 residues. Germline V gives CDR1 SGHRS, CDR2 YFSETQ.